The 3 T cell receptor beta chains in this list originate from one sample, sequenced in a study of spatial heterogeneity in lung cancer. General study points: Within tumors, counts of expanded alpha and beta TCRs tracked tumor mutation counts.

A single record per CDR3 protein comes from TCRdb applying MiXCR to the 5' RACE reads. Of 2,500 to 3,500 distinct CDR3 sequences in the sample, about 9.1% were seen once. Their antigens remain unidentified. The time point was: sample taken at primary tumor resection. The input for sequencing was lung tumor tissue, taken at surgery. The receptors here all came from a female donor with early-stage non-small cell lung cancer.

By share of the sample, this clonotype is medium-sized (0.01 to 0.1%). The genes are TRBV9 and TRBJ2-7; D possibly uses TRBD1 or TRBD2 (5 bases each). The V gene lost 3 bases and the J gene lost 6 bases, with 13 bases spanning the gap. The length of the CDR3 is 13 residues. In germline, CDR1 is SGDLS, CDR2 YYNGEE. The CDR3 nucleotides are TGTGCCAGCAGCGAGGGGAAAGGGACCGAGCAGTACTTC. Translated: CASSEGKGTEQYF.

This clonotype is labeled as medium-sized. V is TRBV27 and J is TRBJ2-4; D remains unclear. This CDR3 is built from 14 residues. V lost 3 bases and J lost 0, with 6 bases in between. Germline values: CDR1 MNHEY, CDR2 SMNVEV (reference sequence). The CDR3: CASSFSLAKNIQYF. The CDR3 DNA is TGTGCCAGCAGTTTTTCACTAGCCAAAAACATTCAGTACTTC.

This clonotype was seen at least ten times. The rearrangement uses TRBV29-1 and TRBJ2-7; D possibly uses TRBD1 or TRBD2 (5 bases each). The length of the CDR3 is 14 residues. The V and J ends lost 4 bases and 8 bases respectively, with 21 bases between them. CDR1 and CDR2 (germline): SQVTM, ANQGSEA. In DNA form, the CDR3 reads TGCAGCGTTGCTCACGCAATAGGGGACCACAAGCAGTACTTC. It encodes CSVAHAIGDHKQYF.